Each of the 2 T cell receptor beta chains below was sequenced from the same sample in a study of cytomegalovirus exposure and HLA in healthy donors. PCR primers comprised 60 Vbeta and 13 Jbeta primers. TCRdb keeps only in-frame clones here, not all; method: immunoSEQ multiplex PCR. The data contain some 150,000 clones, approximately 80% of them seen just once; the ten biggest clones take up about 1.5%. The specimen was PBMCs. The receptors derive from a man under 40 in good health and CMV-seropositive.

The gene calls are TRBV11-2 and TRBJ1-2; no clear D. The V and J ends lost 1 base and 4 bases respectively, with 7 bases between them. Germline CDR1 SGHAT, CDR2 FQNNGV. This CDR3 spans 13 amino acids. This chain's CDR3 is CASSLGRVYGYTF. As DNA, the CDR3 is TGTGCCAGCAGCTTAGGCCGGGTCTATGGCTACACCTTC. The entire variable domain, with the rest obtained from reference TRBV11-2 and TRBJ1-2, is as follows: EAGVAQSPRYKIIEKRQSVAFWCNPISGHATLYWYQQILGQGPKLLIQFQNNGVVDDSQLPKDRFSAERLKGVDSTLKIQPAKLEDSAVYLCASSLGRVYGYTFGSGTRLTVV.

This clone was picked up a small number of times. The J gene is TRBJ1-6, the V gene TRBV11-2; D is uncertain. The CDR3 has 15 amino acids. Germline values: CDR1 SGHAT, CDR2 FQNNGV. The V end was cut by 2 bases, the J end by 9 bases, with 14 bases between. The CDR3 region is CASSLYGTPGSPLHF. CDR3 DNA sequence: TGTGCCAGCAGCTTATACGGCACCCCGGGTTCACCCCTCCACTTT.